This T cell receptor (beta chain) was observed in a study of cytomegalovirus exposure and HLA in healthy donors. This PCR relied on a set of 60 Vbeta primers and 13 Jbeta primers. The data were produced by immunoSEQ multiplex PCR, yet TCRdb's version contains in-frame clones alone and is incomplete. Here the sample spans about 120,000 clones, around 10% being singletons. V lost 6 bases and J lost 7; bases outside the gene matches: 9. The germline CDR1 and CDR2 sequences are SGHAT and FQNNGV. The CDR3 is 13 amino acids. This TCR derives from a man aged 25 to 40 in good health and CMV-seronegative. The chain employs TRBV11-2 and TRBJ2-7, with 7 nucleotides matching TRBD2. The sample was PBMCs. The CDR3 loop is CASRRGSNREQYF. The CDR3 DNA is TGTGCCAGCAGGCGGGGGTCCAATCGGGAGCAGTACTTC.